This T cell receptor beta chain was captured by sequencing in a study of CD8+CD57+ T cells in acquired aplastic anemia. All patients picked for sequencing had shown, by flow cytometry, an expansion of CD8+CD57+ cells. CDR1 is DFQATT, CDR2 SNEGSKA, per germline (reference sequence). The germline V and J ends were trimmed by 5 bases and 7 bases, with 19 bases remaining between them. This CDR3 spans 14 amino acids. The sample holds many counts of this clonotype. TCR beta VDJ and CDR3 profiles were obtained from a genomic DNA template. One entry per CDR3 protein, called by TCRdb with MiXCR from the reads. In the table there are around 120,000 distinct CDR3 sequences, about 40% of which are singletons.

The sequenced sample was sorted CD4+, CD8+, or CD8+CD57+ T cells (not recorded which) from PBMCs. This TCR came from a human donor with aplastic anemia. This chain links TRBV20-1 with TRBJ2-3, with D possibly TRBD2 on 6 matching bases. The CDR3 here is CSAVRRAQGYTQYF. The DNA of the CDR3 is TGCAGTGCTGTACGGAGGGCGCAGGGTTATACGCAGTATTTT.